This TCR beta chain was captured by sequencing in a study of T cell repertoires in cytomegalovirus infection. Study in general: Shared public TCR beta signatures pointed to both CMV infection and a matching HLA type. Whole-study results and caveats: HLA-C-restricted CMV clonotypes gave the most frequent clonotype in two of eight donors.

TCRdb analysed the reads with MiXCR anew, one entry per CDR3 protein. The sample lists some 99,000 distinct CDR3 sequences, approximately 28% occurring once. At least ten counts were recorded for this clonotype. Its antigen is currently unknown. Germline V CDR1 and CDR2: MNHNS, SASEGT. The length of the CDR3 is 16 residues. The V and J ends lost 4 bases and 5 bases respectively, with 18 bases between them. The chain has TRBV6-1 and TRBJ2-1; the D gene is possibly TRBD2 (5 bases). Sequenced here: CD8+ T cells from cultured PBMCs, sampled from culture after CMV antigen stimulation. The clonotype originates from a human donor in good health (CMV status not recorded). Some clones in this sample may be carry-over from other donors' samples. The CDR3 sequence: CASSALSVSLDNEQFF. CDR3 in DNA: TGTGCCAGCAGTGCCCTTAGCGTATCTCTGGACAATGAGCAGTTCTTC.